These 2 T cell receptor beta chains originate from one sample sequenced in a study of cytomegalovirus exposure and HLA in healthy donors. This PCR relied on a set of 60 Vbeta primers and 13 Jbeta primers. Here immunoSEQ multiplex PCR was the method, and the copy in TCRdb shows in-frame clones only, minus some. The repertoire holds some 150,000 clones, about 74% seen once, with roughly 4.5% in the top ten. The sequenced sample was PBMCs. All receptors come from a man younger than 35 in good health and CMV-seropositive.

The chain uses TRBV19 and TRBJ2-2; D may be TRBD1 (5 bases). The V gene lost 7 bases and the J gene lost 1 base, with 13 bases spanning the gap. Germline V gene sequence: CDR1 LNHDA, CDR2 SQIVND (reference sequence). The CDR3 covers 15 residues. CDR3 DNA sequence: TGTGCCAGTAAGGTAGACAGCCTGAACACCGGGGAGCTGTTTTTT. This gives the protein CASKVDSLNTGELFF.

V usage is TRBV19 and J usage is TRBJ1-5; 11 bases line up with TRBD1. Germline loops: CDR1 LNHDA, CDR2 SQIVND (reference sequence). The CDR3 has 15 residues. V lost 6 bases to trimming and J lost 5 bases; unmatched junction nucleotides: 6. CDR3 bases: TGTGCCAGTAGGACCGGGACAGGGGGAGATCAGCCCCAGCATTTT. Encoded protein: CASRTGTGGDQPQHF.